These 21 T cell receptor beta chains originate from one sample sequenced in a study of Ad26.COV2.S vaccination and SARS-CoV-2 variants. Assay: immunoSEQ multiplex PCR; the TCRdb copy retains only in-frame clones and omits some. This sample has hundreds of thousands of clones; more than 75% occur once, and the top ten carry less than 3.5%. Treatment specified: roughly 19 received Ad26.COV2.S at low or high dose, single or two shots; about 5 received placebo; per-sample allocation not given. The samples date from day 63 after the first vaccine or placebo injection. This material consisted of peripheral blood, taken in a trial of Ad26.COV2.S vaccine versus placebo. These receptors were obtained from a person aged 18-65 years who received the Ad26.COV2.S COVID-19 vaccine or a placebo.

The table lists this clone with a count of one. The rearrangement uses TRBV7-2 and TRBJ1-4; TRBD1 matches 7 bases. V lost 6 bases and J lost 7; bases outside the gene matches: 8. The CDR3 spans 14 residues. CDR1 is SGHTA and CDR2 is FQGNSA in the germline V gene. The CDR3 loop is CASSTTGITEKLFF. The CDR3 nucleotides read TGTGCCAGCAGTACGACAGGGATCACTGAAAAACTGTTTTTT.

The V gene is TRBV5-4, the J gene TRBJ2-5; 12 nucleotides match TRBD2. The V gene end was trimmed by 4 bases and the J gene end by 2 bases; junction bases not matched to a gene: 3. The CDR3 length is 15 residues. CDR1 is SGHNT, CDR2 YYREEE, per germline (reference sequence). The CDR3 loop reads CASSPGLAGQETQYF. The CDR3 nucleotides are TGTGCCAGCAGCCCCGGACTAGCGGGACAAGAGACCCAGTACTTC.

The chain employs TRBV5-1 and TRBJ2-7; no clear D. CDR1 is SGHRS and CDR2 is YFSETQ in the germline V gene. The CDR3 contains 16 residues. Trimming removed 1 base from V and 0 bases from J, with 14 bases in between. The CDR3 sequence is CASSLIGVPPSYEQYF. The CDR3 DNA reads as TGCGCCAGCAGCTTGATTGGGGTCCCCCCCTCCTACGAGCAGTACTTC.

The chain recombines TRBV7-2 with TRBJ1-2; the D is unclear. Germline assignment: CDR1 SGHTA and CDR2 FQGNSA. Trimming stripped 5 bases from V and 4 bases from J, with 11 bases between. CDR3 length: 13 residues. The CDR3 DNA is TGTGCCAGCAGCCCGGACGGGAGCTATGGCTACACCTTC. It yields the protein CASSPDGSYGYTF.

This chain joins TRBV7-9 and TRBJ2-1; D perhaps matches TRBD2 (5 bases). The V gene's germline CDR1 is SEHNR and CDR2 FQNEAQ (reference sequence). CDR3 size: 14 residues. Deletions cut 1 base from V and 6 bases from J, with 10 bases between. The CDR3 sequence: CASSLEASRNEQFF. In DNA, the CDR3 is TGTGCCAGCAGCTTAGAGGCTAGCCGCAATGAGCAGTTCTTC.

The chain couples TRBV5-1 to TRBJ2-1; D is ambiguous. The V gene's germline CDR1 is SGHRS and CDR2 YFSETQ. Trimming left V 3 bases short and J 7 bases short, with 14 bases between. The CDR3 is 14 amino acids. Here the CDR3 reads CASSSNKPANEQFF. The CDR3 DNA sequence: TGCGCCAGCAGCTCCAACAAACCGGCGAATGAGCAGTTCTTC.

The chain employs TRBV5-6 and TRBJ2-2; the D gene is possibly TRBD1 (6 bases). Germline CDR1 SGHDT, CDR2 YYEEEE. CDR3 length: 17 amino acids. Trimming stripped 2 bases from V and 7 bases from J, with 21 bases between. For the CDR3, the DNA is TGTGCCAGCAGCTTCCCTGTAGGGGGTGGTGTTGGCGGGGAGCTGTTTTTT. Translation gives CASSFPVGGGVGGELFF.

This chain uses TRBV7-2 with TRBJ2-1; 10 bases match TRBD2. The CDR3 contains 14 residues. CDR1 SGHTA and CDR2 FQGNSA come from the germline V gene. Trimming cost V 5 bases and J 4 bases; bases outside gene matches: 2. CDR3 protein: CASSLLAGYNEQFF. CDR3 nucleotides: TGTGCCAGCAGCCTACTAGCGGGGTACAATGAGCAGTTCTTC. Drawing the rest from reference TRBV7-2 and TRBJ2-1, the complete variable domain is GAGVSQSPSNKVTEKGKDVELRCDPISGHTALYWYRQSLGQGLEFLIYFQGNSAPDKSGLPSDRFSAERTGGSVSTLTIQRTQQEDSAVYLCASSLLAGYNEQFFGPGTRLTVL.

DNA for the CDR3: TGTGCCAGCAGCGGACTAGCGGGCCAAGAGACCCAGTACTTC. Translating gives CASSGLAGQETQYF. This chain connects TRBV9 to TRBJ2-5; 10 nucleotides agree with TRBD2. CDR1 and CDR2 from the germline V gene are SGDLS and YYNGEE. The CDR3 totals 14 residues. The junction had 0 bases not matched to a gene; V was cut back by 3 bases and J by 1 base.

The chain employs TRBV4-3 and TRBJ1-2; possible D gene TRBD1, 6 bases. The CDR3 length is 12 residues. The V end lost 4 bases, the J end lost 8 bases, and 11 bases lay between the germline ends. CDR1 and CDR2 (germline): LGHNA, YSLEER. In DNA, the CDR3 is TGCGCCAGCAGCCGAACAGGGAGGGGCTACACCTTC. Its translation is CASSRTGRGYTF.

The V gene is TRBV9, the J gene TRBJ2-5; no definite D call. The CDR3 has 13 residues. The germline V gene has CDR1 SGDLS and CDR2 YYNGEE. Trimming left V 3 bases short and J 4 bases short, with 10 bases between. The CDR3 protein is CASSAGVRETQYF. The CDR3 DNA sequence: TGTGCCAGCAGCGCAGGAGTACGAGAGACCCAGTACTTC.

V usage is TRBV3-1 (or the pseudogene TRBV3-2) and J usage is TRBJ2-7; TRBD2 aligns across 11 bases. CDR1 and CDR2 (germline): LGHDT, YNNKEL (reference sequence). The CDR3 has 15 residues. V gave up 2 bases and J gave up 2 bases; unmatched junction bases: 2. The CDR3 here is CASSQNSGGAYEQYF. CDR3 DNA: TGTGCCAGCAGCCAAAATAGCGGGGGGGCCTACGAGCAGTACTTC.

This clone was seen a single time. This rearrangement joins TRBV30 to TRBJ1-2; 7 bases map to TRBD1. Germline V gives CDR1 GTSNPN, CDR2 SVGIG (reference sequence). Germline trimming cut 2 bases from V and 8 bases from J; bases unmatched to any gene: 2. The CDR3 contains 11 residues. The CDR3 region is CAWSHRGGYTF. The CDR3, as DNA: TGTGCCTGGAGTCACAGGGGAGGCTACACCTTC. Together with reference TRBV30 and TRBJ1-2, the CDR3 gives the full variable domain: SQTIHQWPATLVQPVGSPLSLECTVEGTSNPNLYWYRQAAGRGLQLLFYSVGIGQISSEVPQNLSASRPQDRQFILSSKKLLLSDSGFYLCAWSHRGGYTFGSGTRLTVV.

CDR3 coding DNA: TGTGCCAGCAGTGGGACAGCGAACACTGAAGCTTTCTTT. This gives the protein CASSGTANTEAFF. The chain recombines TRBV12-3 or TRBV12-4 with TRBJ1-1; 7 bases agree with TRBD1. J lost 1 base, V lost 5 bases, and 1 base had no gene match. The CDR3 has 13 amino acids.

J is TRBJ1-1 and V is TRBV18; TRBD1 matches 9 bases. Per germline, CDR1 KGHSH and CDR2 LQKENI. The CDR3 length is 21 residues. The junction had 23 bases not matched to a gene; V was cut back by 0 bases and J by 6 bases. This CDR3 reads CASSPPEDRGPSPLSVAEAFF. CDR3 DNA sequence: TGTGCCAGCTCACCACCTGAGGACAGGGGTCCGTCCCCCCTCAGTGTGGCTGAAGCTTTCTTT.

This clone was seen a handful of times. V gene TRBV27 combines with J gene TRBJ2-1; TRBD2 matches 13 bases. The CDR3 sequence is 15 residues long. Germline V gene sequence: CDR1 MNHEY, CDR2 SMNVEV (reference sequence). After removal of 8 bases from V and 4 bases from J, the junction contained 5 bases not matched to a gene. The CDR3 sequence is CASYRTSGRYNEQFF. In nucleotides, the CDR3 is TGTGCCAGCTATCGGACTAGCGGGAGATACAATGAGCAGTTCTTC.

The chain joins TRBV14 to TRBJ2-1, with 10 bases matching TRBD2. J gave up 1 base and V 2 bases, and 5 bases lay outside the gene matches. This CDR3 has 17 amino acids. The germline V gene has CDR1 SGHDN and CDR2 FVKESK. CDR3 in amino acids: CASSQLTSGKSYNEQFF. In DNA, the CDR3 is TGTGCCAGCAGCCAATTAACTAGCGGGAAGTCCTACAATGAGCAGTTCTTC.

CDR3 in amino acids: CASSLGPGHLGYTF. In nucleotides, the CDR3 is TGTGCCAGCAGCTTAGGTCCAGGTCACCTTGGCTACACCTTC. This chain joins TRBV7-2 and TRBJ1-2; D unclear. V shed 1 base and J shed 7 bases, with 13 bases lying between them. The germline V gene has CDR1 SGHTA and CDR2 FQGNSA. The CDR3 consists of 14 residues.

V gene TRBV7-9 combines with J gene TRBJ1-6; the D gene is possibly TRBD1 (5 bases). The CDR3 is 12 residues long. The V gene's germline CDR1 is SEHNR and CDR2 FQNEAQ (reference sequence). V dropped 6 bases and J dropped 10 bases, with 10 bases sitting between them. CDR3 coding DNA: TGTGCCAGCAGATGGGGGGACTCACCCCTCCACTTT. This gives the protein CASRWGDSPLHF.

The CDR3 nucleotides read TGTGCCAGCTCACCACCGGGGGGCTACGAGCAGTACTTC. This sequence encodes CASSPPGGYEQYF. The rearrangement joins TRBV18 to TRBJ2-7; D perhaps matches TRBD2 (6 bases). The CDR3 is 13 residues long. The V and J ends lost 0 bases and 3 bases respectively, with 6 bases between them. Germline CDR1 is KGHSH and CDR2 is LQKENI. Filled out from reference TRBV18 and TRBJ2-7, the complete variable domain reads NAGVMQNPRHLVRRRGQEARLRCSPMKGHSHVYWYRQLPEEGLKFMVYLQKENIIDESGMPKERFSAEFPKEGPSILRIQQVVRGDSAAYFCASSPPGGYEQYFGPGTRLTVT.

This chain links TRBV4-2 with TRBJ1-2; TRBD1 might be the D (6 bases). The CDR3 extends over 15 amino acids. V lost 1 base to trimming and J lost 3 bases, with 12 bases between them. CDR1 is LGHNA and CDR2 is YNFKEQ in the germline V gene. For the CDR3, the DNA is TGTGCCAGCAGCCAAGGCAGGGGTGTTGACTATGGCTACACCTTC. Translated, it gives CASSQGRGVDYGYTF.